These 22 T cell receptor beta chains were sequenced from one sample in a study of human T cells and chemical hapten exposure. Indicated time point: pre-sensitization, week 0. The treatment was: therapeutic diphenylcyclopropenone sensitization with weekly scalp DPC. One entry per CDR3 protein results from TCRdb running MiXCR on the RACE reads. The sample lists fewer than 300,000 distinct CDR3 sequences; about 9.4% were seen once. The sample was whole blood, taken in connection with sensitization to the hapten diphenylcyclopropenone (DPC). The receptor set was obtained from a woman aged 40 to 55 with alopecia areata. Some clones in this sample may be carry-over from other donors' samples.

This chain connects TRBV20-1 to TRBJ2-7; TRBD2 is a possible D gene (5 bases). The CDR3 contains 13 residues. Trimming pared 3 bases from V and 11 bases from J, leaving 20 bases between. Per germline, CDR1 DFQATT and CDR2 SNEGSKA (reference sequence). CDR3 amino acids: CSASRQILSEEYF. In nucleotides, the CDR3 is TGCAGTGCTAGTCGGCAAATTTTATCGGAGGAGTACTTC.

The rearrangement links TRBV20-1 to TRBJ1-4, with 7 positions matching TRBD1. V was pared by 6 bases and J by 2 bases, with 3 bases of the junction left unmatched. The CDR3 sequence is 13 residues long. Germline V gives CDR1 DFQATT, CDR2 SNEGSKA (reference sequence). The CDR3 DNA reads TGCAGTGCCCTGACAGGGACTAATGAAAAACTGTTTTTT. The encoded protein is CSALTGTNEKLFF.

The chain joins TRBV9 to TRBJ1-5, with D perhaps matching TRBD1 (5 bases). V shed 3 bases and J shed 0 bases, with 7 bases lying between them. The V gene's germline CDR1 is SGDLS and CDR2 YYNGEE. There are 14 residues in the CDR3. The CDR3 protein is CASSGGNSNQPQHF. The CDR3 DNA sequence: TGTGCCAGCAGCGGGGGGAATAGCAATCAGCCCCAGCATTTT.

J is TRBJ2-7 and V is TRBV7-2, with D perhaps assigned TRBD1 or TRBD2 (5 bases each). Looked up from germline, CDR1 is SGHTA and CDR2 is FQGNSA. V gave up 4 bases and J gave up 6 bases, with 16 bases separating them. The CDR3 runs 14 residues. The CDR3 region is CASSSPGRALEQYF. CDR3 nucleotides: TGTGCCAGCAGCTCACCGGGACGGGCCCTCGAGCAGTACTTC.

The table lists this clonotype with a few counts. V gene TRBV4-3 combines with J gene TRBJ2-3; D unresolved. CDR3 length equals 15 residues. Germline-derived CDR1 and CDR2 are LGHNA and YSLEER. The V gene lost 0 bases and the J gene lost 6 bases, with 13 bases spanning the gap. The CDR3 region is CASSQDMVPADTQYF. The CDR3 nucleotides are TGCGCCAGCAGCCAAGATATGGTTCCAGCCGATACGCAGTATTTT.

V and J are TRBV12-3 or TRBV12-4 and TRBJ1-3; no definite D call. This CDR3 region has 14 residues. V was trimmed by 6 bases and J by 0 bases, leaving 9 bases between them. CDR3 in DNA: TGTGCCAGCAGCTTACACAGCTCTGGAAACACCATATATTTT. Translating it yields CASSLHSSGNTIYF.

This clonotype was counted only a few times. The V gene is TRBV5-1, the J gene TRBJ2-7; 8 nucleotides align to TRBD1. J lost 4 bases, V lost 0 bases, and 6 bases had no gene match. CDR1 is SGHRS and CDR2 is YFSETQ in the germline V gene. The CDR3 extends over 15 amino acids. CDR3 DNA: TGCGCCAGCAGCTTGGCCCCAGGGGGCTATTACGAGCAGTACTTC. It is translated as CASSLAPGGYYEQYF.

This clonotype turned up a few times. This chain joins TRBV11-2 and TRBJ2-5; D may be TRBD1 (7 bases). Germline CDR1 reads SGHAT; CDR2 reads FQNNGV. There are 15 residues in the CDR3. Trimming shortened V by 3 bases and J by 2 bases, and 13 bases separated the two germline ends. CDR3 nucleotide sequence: TGTGCCAGCAGCTTCGTCAGGGGGAGGCAAGAGACCCAGTACTTC. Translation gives CASSFVRGRQETQYF. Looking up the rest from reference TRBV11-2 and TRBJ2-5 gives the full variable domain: EAGVAQSPRYKIIEKRQSVAFWCNPISGHATLYWYQQILGQGPKLLIQFQNNGVVDDSQLPKDRFSAERLKGVDSTLKIQPAKLEDSAVYLCASSFVRGRQETQYFGPGTRLLVL.

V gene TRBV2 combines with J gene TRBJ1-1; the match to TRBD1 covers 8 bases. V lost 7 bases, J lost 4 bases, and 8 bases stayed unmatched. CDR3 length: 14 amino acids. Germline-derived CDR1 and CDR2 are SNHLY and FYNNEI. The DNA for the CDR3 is TGTGCCAGCACTGTGGACAGGGTAGGCACTGAAGCTTTCTTT. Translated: CASTVDRVGTEAFF.

CDR3 in amino acids: CAIRGGNTEAFF. DNA for the CDR3: TGTGCCATCCGAGGGGGGAACACTGAAGCTTTCTTT. This sequence joins TRBV6-6 and TRBJ1-1, with a weak D call TRBD1 (6 bases). Trimming took off 10 bases at V and 1 base at J, with 10 bases between the two ends. The CDR3 is 12 residues long. Germline lookup yields CDR1 MNHNY and CDR2 SVGAGI (reference sequence).

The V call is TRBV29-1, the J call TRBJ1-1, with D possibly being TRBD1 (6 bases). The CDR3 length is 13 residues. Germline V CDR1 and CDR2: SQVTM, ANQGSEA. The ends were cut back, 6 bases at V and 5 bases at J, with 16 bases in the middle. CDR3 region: CSVKPLRGTEAFF. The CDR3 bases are TGCAGCGTAAAGCCCCTAAGGGGGACTGAAGCTTTCTTT.

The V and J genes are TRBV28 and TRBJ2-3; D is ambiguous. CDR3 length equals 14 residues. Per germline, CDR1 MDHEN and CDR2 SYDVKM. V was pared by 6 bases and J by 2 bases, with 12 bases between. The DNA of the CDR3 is TGTGCCAGCAGGGAGTGGCGGACCACAGATACGCAGTATTTT. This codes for CASREWRTTDTQYF. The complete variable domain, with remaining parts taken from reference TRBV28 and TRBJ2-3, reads DVKVTQSSRYLVKRTGEKVFLECVQDMDHENMFWYRQDPGLGLRLIYFSYDVKMKEKGDIPEGYSVSREKKERFSLILESASTNQTSMYLCASREWRTTDTQYFGPGTRLTVL.

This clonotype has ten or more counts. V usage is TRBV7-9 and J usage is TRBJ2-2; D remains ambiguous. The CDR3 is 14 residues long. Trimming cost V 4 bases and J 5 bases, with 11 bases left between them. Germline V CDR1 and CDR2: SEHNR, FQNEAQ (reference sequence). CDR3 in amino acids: CASSSLAETGELFF. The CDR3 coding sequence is TGTGCCAGCAGCTCCCTTGCTGAGACCGGGGAGCTGTTTTTT.

This CDR3 reads CSVVDRGGEQYF. In DNA form, the CDR3 reads TGCAGCGTTGTGGACAGGGGCGGCGAGCAGTACTTC. This chain uses TRBV29-1 with TRBJ2-7; 9 nucleotides agree with TRBD1. With 4 bases clipped from V and 6 bases from J, the junction kept 4 bases outside the gene matches. The length of the CDR3 is 12 residues. Germline V CDR1 and CDR2: SQVTM, ANQGSEA.

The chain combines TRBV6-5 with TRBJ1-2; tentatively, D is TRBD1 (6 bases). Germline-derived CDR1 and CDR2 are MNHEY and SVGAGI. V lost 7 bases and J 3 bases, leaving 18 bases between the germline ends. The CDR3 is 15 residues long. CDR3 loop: CASTDGGAGHYGYTF. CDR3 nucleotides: TGTGCCAGCACCGATGGGGGCGCAGGGCACTATGGCTACACCTTC.

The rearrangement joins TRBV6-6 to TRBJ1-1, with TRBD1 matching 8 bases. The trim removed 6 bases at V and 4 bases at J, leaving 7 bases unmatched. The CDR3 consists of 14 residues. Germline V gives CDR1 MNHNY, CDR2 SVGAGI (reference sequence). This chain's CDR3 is CASSVDRGGTEAFF. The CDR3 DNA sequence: TGTGCCAGCAGCGTAGACAGGGGCGGCACTGAAGCTTTCTTT.

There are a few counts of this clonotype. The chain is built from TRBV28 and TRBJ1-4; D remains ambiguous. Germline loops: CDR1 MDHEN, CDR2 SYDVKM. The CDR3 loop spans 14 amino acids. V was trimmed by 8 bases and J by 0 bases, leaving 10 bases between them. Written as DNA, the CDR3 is TGTGCCAGCTTAAGTCGTGCAACTAATGAAAAACTGTTTTTT. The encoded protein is CASLSRATNEKLFF. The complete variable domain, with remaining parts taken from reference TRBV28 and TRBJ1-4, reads DVKVTQSSRYLVKRTGEKVFLECVQDMDHENMFWYRQDPGLGLRLIYFSYDVKMKEKGDIPEGYSVSREKKERFSLILESASTNQTSMYLCASLSRATNEKLFFGSGTQLSVL.

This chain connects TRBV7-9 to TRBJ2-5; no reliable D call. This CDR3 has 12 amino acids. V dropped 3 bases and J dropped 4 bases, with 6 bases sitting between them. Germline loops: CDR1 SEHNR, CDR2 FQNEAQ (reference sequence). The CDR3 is CASSFPTETQYF. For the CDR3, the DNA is TGTGCCAGCAGCTTTCCAACAGAGACCCAGTACTTC.

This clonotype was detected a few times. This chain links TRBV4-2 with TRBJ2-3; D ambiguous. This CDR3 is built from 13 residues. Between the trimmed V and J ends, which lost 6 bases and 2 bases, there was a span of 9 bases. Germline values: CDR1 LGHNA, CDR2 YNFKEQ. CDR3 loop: CASSHAYTDTQYF. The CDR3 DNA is TGTGCCAGCAGTCACGCATACACAGATACGCAGTATTTT.

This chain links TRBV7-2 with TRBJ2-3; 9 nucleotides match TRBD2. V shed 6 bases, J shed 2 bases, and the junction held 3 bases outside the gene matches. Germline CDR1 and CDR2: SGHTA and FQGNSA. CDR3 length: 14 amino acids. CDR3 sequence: CASRLAGFTDTQYF. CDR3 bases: TGTGCCAGCAGGCTAGCGGGGTTCACAGATACGCAGTATTTT.

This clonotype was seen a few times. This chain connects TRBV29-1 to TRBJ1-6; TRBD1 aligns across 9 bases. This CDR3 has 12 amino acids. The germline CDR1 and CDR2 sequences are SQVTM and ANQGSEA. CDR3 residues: CAGQGLSSPLHF. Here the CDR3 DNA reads TGCGCAGGACAGGGGCTAAGTTCACCCCTCCACTTT.

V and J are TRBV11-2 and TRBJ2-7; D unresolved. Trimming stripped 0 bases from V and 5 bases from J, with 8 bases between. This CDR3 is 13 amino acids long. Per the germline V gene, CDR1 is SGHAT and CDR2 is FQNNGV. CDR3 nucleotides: TGTGCCAGCAGCTTAGATAGCTCGGACGAGCAGTACTTC. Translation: CASSLDSSDEQYF.